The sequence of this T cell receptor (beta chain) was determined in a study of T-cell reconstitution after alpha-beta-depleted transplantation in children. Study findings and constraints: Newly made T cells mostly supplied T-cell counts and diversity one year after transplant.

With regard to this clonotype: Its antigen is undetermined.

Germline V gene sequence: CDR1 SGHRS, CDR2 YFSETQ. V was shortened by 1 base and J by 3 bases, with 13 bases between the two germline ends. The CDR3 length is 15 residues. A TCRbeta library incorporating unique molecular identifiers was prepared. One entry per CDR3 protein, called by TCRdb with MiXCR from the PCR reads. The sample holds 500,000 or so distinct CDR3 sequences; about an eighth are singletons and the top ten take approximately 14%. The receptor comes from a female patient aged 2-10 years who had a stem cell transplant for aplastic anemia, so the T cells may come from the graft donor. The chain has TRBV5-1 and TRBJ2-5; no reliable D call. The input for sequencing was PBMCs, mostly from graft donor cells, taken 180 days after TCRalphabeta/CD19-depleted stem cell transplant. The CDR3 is CASSLWPEREETQYF. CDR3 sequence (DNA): TGCGCCAGCAGCTTGTGGCCCGAACGGGAAGAGACCCAGTACTTC.